The 20 T cell receptor beta chains listed next were all sequenced from one sample in a study of OX40 agonist ivuxolimab in advanced cancers. The table came from immunoSEQ multiplex PCR; TCRdb's copy has only in-frame clones and leaves some out. The sample contains roughly 50,000 clones, over 80% of which appear only once. The sample consisted of CD4+ or CD8+ T cells sorted from blood, taken in a trial of the OX40 agonist ivuxolimab. All receptors derive from an adult with an advanced solid tumor such as melanoma, head and neck, liver or kidney cancer.

This chain links TRBV6-6 with TRBJ1-1; a possible D gene is TRBD1 (5 bases). CDR1 is MNHNY and CDR2 is SVGAGI in the germline V gene (reference sequence). Between the trimmed V and J ends, which lost 6 bases and 6 bases, there was a span of 11 bases. The CDR3 is 12 residues long. Here the CDR3 DNA reads TGTGCCAGCAGCCCAGACAGCGCTGAAGCTTTCTTT. Amino acid sequence: CASSPDSAEAFF.

This clone was seen a few times. This sequence joins TRBV9 and TRBJ1-5; D unclear. V was trimmed by 3 bases and J by 6 bases, leaving 13 bases between them. CDR3 size: 14 residues. The germline CDR1 and CDR2 sequences are SGDLS and YYNGEE. CDR3 sequence reads: CASSEAPSGQPQHF. The CDR3 DNA sequence: TGTGCCAGCAGCGAGGCCCCCTCAGGTCAGCCCCAGCATTTT.

This clone was detected a few times. J is TRBJ1-1 and V is TRBV7-9, with TRBD1 as a possible D gene (6 bases). The CDR3 is made up of 14 amino acids. CDR1 and CDR2 from the germline V gene are SEHNR and FQNEAQ (reference sequence). Trimming removed 4 bases at V and 4 bases at J, with 13 bases between. In DNA form, the CDR3 reads TGTGCCAGCAGCTCGCAGGGGAGAACCACTGAAGCTTTCTTT. It specifies CASSSQGRTTEAFF.

The rearrangement joins TRBV7-2 to TRBJ2-5; no clear D. TRBJ2-7 explains the end of the DNA better; the J call may be wrong. Germline values: CDR1 SGHTA, CDR2 FQGNSA. The CDR3 length is 13 residues. The CDR3 region is CASSTQLGYEQYF. CDR3 DNA: TGTGCCAGCAGTACCCAGCTCGGCTACGAGCAGTACTTC.

The gene calls are TRBV28 and TRBJ1-5; tentative D call: TRBD1 (5 bases). The germline V gene has CDR1 MDHEN and CDR2 SYDVKM. V shed 2 bases and J shed 0 bases, with 14 bases lying between them. The CDR3 length is 17 residues. The CDR3 is CASSLSATAYSNQPQHF. CDR3 bases: TGTGCCAGCAGTTTAAGCGCGACAGCTTATAGCAATCAGCCCCAGCATTTT.

This clone has just a few counts. The chain employs TRBV20-1 and TRBJ1-1; D call uncertain. Germline CDR1 reads DFQATT; CDR2 reads SNEGSKA (reference sequence). The CDR3 runs 11 residues. The V and J ends lost 6 bases and 5 bases respectively, with 10 bases between them. The CDR3 sequence: CSAFGVTEAFF. Written as DNA, the CDR3 is TGCAGTGCGTTCGGGGTGACTGAAGCTTTCTTT.

V usage is TRBV19 and J usage is TRBJ2-1; 11 nucleotides agree with TRBD1. V was clipped by 5 bases and J by 3 bases; unmatched bases: 6. The CDR3 runs to 16 residues. Looked up from germline, CDR1 is LNHDA and CDR2 is SQIVND (reference sequence). Here the CDR3 reads CASSPTGTGGYNEQFF. CDR3 DNA: TGTGCCAGTAGTCCGACCGGGACAGGGGGCTACAATGAGCAGTTCTTC.

The chain uses TRBV18 and TRBJ2-3, with D unclear. The germline CDR1 and CDR2 sequences are KGHSH and LQKENI. V dropped 2 bases and J dropped 2 bases, with 8 bases sitting between them. CDR3 length: 14 amino acids. For the CDR3, the DNA is TGTGCCAGCTCACCAGTTTCGGACACAGATACGCAGTATTTT. Its translation: CASSPVSDTDTQYF. The variable domain in full, with the rest retrieved from reference TRBV18 and TRBJ2-3, is NAGVMQNPRHLVRRRGQEARLRCSPMKGHSHVYWYRQLPEEGLKFMVYLQKENIIDESGMPKERFSAEFPKEGPSILRIQQVVRGDSAAYFCASSPVSDTDTQYFGPGTRLTVL.

V gene TRBV5-1 combines with J gene TRBJ1-3; D unresolved. V was pared by 0 bases and J by 0 bases, with 10 bases between. The CDR3 is 16 residues long. Germline V gene data show CDR1 as SGHRS and CDR2 as YFSETQ. The CDR3, as DNA: TGCGCCAGCAGCTTGGAAGGCCGACTCTCTGGAAACACCATATATTTT. Residues: CASSLEGRLSGNTIYF.

This clone was counted a few times. This rearrangement joins TRBV4-2 to TRBJ2-2, with a tentative D call TRBD2 (6 bases). CDR1 and CDR2 from the germline V gene are LGHNA and YNFKEQ. The V gene lost 2 bases and the J gene lost 5 bases, with 12 bases spanning the gap. The CDR3 runs 15 residues. CDR3 in DNA: TGTGCCAGCAGCCAACCAGGGAGGTGGACCGGGGAGCTGTTTTTT. Amino acid sequence: CASSQPGRWTGELFF.

In this sample, this clone is medium-sized. The chain is built from TRBV19 and TRBJ1-4, with D perhaps TRBD1 (6 bases). This CDR3 comprises 14 residues. V was clipped by 5 bases and J by 2 bases, with 9 bases between them. Germline V gives CDR1 LNHDA, CDR2 SQIVND (reference sequence). Here the CDR3 reads CASSGQTTNEKLFF. CDR3 bases: TGTGCCAGTAGTGGACAGACGACTAATGAAAAACTGTTTTTT.

The chain joins TRBV7-6 to TRBJ1-3, with 7 bases matching TRBD1. With V trimmed by 1 base and J by 6 bases, 0 bases remained unmatched. The V gene's germline CDR1 is SGHVS and CDR2 FNYEAQ. The CDR3 is 13 residues long. CDR3 amino acids: CASSLEGANTIYF. In DNA form, the CDR3 reads TGTGCCAGCAGCTTAGAGGGGGCAAACACCATATATTTT. Together with reference TRBV7-6 and TRBJ1-3, the CDR3 gives the full variable domain: GAGVSQSPRYKVTKRGQDVALRCDPISGHVSLYWYRQALGQGPEFLTYFNYEAQQDKSGLPNDRFSAERPEGSISTLTIQRTEQRDSAMYRCASSLEGANTIYFGEGSWLTVV.

This chain connects TRBV19 to TRBJ2-3; 7 bases are a match to TRBD1. Germline V gene sequence: CDR1 LNHDA, CDR2 SQIVND (reference sequence). V gave up 5 bases and J gave up 2 bases; unmatched junction bases: 7. CDR3 length: 15 residues. CDR3 coding DNA: TGTGCCAGTAGTGAGACAGGGTATGTCACAGATACGCAGTATTTT. This translates into CASSETGYVTDTQYF.

The CDR3 DNA sequence: TGTGCTACTACCAGTGGTCTTAATCAGCCCCAGCATTTT. It codes for CATTSGLNQPQHF. The rearrangement uses TRBV7-9 and TRBJ1-5; D is uncertain. The CDR3 totals 13 residues. CDR1 is SEHNR, CDR2 FQNEAQ, per germline (reference sequence).

The CDR3 bases are TGTGCCAGCGCGAAGGGGGATTCGTCTGGAAACACCATATATTTT. Protein sequence: CASAKGDSSGNTIYF. The chain joins TRBV9 to TRBJ1-3, with D tentatively TRBD1 (6 bases). The CDR3 is 15 residues long. V lost 7 bases and J 1 base, leaving 15 bases between the germline ends. Germline CDR1 SGDLS, CDR2 YYNGEE. Filled out from reference TRBV9 and TRBJ1-3, the complete variable domain reads DSGVTQTPKHLITATGQRVTLRCSPRSGDLSVYWYQQSLDQGLQFLIQYYNGEERAKGNILERFSAQQFPDLHSELNLSSLELGDSALYFCASAKGDSSGNTIYFGEGSWLTVV.

The V and J genes are TRBV11-2 and TRBJ2-5; D is uncertain. The J call may not be correct, given that the DNA end is closer to TRBJ2-7. Germline V gene lookup returns CDR1 SGHAT and CDR2 FQNNGV. The CDR3 length is 16 residues. CDR3 nucleotide sequence: TGTGCCAGCAGCCCCCGGTTGAGGCAGAAGTCCTACGAGCAGTACTTC. Protein product: CASSPRLRQKSYEQYF.

The chain is built from TRBV6-1 and TRBJ1-5; D is uncertain. This CDR3 is 13 amino acids long. V was pared by 1 base and J by 9 bases, with 10 bases between. Germline V CDR1 and CDR2: MNHNS, SASEGT. The CDR3, as DNA: TGTGCCAGCAGTGAAGATCCCCCCAGGCCCCAGCATTTT. Translated: CASSEDPPRPQHF.

J is TRBJ1-2 and V is TRBV28; the D is unclear. Trimming pared 3 bases from V and 2 bases from J, leaving 7 bases between. CDR1 and CDR2 (germline): MDHEN, SYDVKM. The CDR3 runs to 13 residues. CDR3 nucleotides: TGTGCCAGCAGTTTGCACGGAAACTATGGCTACACCTTC. It translates to CASSLHGNYGYTF.

This chain links TRBV28 with TRBJ1-1; weak D call: TRBD1 (6 bases). CDR3 size: 15 residues. From germline, CDR1 is MDHEN and CDR2 SYDVKM. V lost 5 bases and J lost 8, with 21 bases in between. In nucleotides, the CDR3 is TGTGCCAGCAGTAGGGGGGGGACCGCTTCGCGGGAAGCTTTCTTT. This codes for CASSRGGTASREAFF.

The chain carries TRBV5-1 and TRBJ2-2; 8 nucleotides align to TRBD1. The CDR3 extends over 18 amino acids. The germline V gene encodes CDR1 SGHRS and CDR2 YFSETQ. V gave up 4 bases and J gave up 1 base; unmatched junction bases: 12. The CDR3 nucleotides are TGCGCCAGCAGCAAAGGACAGGGAATTAGCGGGAACACCGGGGAGCTGTTTTTT. It is translated as CASSKGQGISGNTGELFF.